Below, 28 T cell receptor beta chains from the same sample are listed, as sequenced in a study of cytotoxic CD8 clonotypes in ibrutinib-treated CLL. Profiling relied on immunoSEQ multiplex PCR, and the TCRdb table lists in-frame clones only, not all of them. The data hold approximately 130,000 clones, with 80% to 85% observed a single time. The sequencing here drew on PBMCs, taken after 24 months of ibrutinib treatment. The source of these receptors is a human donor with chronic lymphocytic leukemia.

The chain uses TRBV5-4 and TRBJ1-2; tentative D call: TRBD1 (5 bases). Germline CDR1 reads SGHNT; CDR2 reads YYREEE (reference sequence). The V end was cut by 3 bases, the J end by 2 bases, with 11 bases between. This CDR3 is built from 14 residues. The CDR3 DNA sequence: TGTGCCAGCAGCTACACAGGTGCGAACTATGGCTACACCTTC. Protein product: CASSYTGANYGYTF.

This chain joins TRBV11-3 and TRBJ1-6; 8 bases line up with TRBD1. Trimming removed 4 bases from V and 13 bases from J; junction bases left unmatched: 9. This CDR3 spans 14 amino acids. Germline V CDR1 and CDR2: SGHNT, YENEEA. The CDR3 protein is CASSSGTGVSPLHF. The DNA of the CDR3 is TGTGCCAGCAGCTCCGGGACAGGTGTTTCTCCCCTCCACTTT.

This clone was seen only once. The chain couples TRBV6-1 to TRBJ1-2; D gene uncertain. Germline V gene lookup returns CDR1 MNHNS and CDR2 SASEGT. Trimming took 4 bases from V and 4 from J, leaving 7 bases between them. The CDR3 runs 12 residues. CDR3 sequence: CASSARAYGYTF. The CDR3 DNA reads TGTGCCAGCAGTGCCCGCGCCTATGGCTACACCTTC.

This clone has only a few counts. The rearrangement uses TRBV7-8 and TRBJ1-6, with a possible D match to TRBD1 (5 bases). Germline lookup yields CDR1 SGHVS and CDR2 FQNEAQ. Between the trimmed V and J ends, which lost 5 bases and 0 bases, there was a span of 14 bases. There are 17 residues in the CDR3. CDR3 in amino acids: CASSTESGSSYNSPLHF. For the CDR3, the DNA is TGTGCCAGCAGCACGGAGTCAGGGAGCTCCTATAATTCACCCCTCCACTTT.

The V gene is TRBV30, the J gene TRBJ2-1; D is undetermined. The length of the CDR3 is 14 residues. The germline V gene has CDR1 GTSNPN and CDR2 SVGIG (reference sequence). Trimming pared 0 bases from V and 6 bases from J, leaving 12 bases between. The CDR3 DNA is TGTGCCTGGAGTGTACCTGGAATGCGCAATGAGCAGTTCTTC. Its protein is CAWSVPGMRNEQFF.

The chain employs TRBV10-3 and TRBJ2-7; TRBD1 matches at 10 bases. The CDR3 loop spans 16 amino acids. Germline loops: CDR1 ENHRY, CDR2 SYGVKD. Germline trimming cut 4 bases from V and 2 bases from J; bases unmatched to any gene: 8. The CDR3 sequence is CAISASGGTGAYEQYF. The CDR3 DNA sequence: TGTGCCATCAGTGCTTCCGGGGGGACAGGGGCCTACGAGCAGTACTTC.

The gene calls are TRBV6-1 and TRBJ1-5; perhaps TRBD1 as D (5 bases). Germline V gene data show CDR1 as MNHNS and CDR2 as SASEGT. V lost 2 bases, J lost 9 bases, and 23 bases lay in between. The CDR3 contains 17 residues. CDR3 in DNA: TGTGCCAGCAGTGAACTCCGGGGCGGGCAGGGAATATGGCCCCAGCATTTT. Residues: CASSELRGGQGIWPQHF.

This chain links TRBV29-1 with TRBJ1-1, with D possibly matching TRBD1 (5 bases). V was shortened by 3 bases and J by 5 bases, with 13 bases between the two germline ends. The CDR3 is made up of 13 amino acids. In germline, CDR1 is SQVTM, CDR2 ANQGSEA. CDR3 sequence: CSVEVSGGTEAFF. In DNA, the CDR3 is TGCAGCGTTGAGGTTTCGGGGGGTACTGAAGCTTTCTTT.

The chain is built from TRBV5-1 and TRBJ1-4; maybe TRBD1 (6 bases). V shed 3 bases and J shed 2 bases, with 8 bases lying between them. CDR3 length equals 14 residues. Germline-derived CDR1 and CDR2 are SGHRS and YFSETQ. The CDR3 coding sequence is TGCGCCAGCAGCTCCGGGGGCACTAATGAAAAACTGTTTTTT. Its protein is CASSSGGTNEKLFF.

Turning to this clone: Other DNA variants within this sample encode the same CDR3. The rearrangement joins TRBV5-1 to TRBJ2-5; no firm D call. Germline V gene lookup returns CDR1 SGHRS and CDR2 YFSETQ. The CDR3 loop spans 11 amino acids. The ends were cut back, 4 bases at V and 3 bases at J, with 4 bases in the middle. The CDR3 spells CASSREETQYF. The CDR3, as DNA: TGCGCCAGCAGCCGTGAAGAGACCCAGTACTTC.

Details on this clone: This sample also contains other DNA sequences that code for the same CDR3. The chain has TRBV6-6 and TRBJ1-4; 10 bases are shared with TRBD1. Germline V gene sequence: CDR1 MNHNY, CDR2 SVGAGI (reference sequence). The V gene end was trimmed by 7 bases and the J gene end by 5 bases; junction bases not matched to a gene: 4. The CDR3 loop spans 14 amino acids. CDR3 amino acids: CASKDRGRNEKLFF. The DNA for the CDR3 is TGTGCCAGCAAAGACAGGGGGCGGAATGAAAAACTGTTTTTT.

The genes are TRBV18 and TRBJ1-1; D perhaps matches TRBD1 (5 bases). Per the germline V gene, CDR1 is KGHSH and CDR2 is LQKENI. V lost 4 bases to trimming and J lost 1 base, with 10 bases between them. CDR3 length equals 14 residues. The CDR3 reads CASSQGLRNTEAFF. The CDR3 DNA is TGTGCCAGCTCACAGGGGCTTAGGAACACTGAAGCTTTCTTT.

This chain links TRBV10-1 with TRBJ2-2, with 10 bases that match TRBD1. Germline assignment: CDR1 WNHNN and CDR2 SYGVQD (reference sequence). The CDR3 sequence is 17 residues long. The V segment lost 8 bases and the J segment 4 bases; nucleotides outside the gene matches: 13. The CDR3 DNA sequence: TGCGCCAGCGGCGACCCGACAGGGGGCGATTTCACCGGGGAGCTGTTTTTT. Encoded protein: CASGDPTGGDFTGELFF.

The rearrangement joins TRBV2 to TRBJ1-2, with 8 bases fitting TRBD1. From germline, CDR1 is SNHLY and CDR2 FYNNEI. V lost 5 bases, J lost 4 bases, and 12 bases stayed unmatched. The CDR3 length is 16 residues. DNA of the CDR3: TGTGCCAGCAGTCCACAGAGGCAGGGGGCGGGCTATGGCTACACCTTC. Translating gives CASSPQRQGAGYGYTF.

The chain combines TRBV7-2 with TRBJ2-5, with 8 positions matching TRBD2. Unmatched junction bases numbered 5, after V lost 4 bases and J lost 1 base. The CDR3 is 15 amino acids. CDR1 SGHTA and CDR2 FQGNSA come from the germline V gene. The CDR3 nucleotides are TGTGCCAGCAGCTCTCAGCGGGGGCCCCAAGAGACCCAGTACTTC. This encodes CASSSQRGPQETQYF.

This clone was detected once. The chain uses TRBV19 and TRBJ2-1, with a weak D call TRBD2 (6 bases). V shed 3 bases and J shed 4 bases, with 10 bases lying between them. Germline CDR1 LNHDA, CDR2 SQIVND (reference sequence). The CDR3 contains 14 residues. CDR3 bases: TGTGCCAGTAGTATGCACGGGAGATACAATGAGCAGTTCTTC. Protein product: CASSMHGRYNEQFF.

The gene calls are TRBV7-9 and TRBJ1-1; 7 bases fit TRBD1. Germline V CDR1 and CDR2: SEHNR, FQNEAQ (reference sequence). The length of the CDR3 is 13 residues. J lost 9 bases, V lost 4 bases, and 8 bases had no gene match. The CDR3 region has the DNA TGTGCCAGCAGCTCAGGGGGGAAGGTGAAAGCTTTCTTT. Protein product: CASSSGGKVKAFF.

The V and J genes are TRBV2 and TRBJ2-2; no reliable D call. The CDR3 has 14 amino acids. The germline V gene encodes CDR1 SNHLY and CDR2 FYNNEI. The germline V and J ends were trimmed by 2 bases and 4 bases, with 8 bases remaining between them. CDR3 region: CASSEIAVTGELFF. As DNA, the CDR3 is TGTGCCAGCAGTGAAATTGCAGTCACCGGGGAGCTGTTTTTT.

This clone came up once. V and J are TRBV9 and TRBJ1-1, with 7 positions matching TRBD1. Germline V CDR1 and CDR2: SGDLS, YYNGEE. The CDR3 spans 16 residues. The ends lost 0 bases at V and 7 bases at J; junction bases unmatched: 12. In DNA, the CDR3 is TGTGCCAGCAGCGTAGATGGGTCAACAGGGGTTGGTGAAGCTTTCTTT. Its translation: CASSVDGSTGVGEAFF. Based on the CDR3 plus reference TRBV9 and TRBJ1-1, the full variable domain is DSGVTQTPKHLITATGQRVTLRCSPRSGDLSVYWYQQSLDQGLQFLIQYYNGEERAKGNILERFSAQQFPDLHSELNLSSLELGDSALYFCASSVDGSTGVGEAFFGQGTRLTVV.

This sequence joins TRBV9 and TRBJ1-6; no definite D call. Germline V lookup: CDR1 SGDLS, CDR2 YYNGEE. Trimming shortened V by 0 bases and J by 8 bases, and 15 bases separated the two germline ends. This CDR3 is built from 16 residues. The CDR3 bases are TGTGCCAGCAGCGTAGAAGTGGATCCCAAATATTCACCCCTCCACTTT. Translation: CASSVEVDPKYSPLHF.

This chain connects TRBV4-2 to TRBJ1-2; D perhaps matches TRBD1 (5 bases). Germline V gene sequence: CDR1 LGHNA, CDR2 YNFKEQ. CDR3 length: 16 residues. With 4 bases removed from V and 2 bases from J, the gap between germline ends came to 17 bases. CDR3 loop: CASSRAGGGSNYGYTF. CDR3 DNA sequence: TGTGCCAGCAGCCGGGCCGGGGGAGGAAGCAACTATGGCTACACCTTC.

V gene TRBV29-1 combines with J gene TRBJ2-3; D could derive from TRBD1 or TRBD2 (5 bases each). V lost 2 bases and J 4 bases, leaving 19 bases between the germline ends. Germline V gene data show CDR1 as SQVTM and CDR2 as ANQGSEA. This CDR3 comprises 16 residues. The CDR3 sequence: CSVEKIGGRAPDTQYF. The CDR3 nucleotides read TGCAGCGTTGAAAAGATTGGAGGCAGGGCCCCAGATACGCAGTATTTT.

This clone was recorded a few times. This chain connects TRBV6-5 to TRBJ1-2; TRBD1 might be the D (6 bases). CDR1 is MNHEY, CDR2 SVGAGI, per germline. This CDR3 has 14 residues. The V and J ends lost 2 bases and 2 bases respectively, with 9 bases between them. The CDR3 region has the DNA TGTGCCAGCAGTTACCGGACAGTGAACTATGGCTACACCTTC. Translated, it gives CASSYRTVNYGYTF.

The CDR3 is CASSDPGGHRGRDYGYTF. In nucleotides, the CDR3 is TGTGCCAGCAGCGACCCGGGGGGACACAGGGGGCGCGACTATGGCTACACCTTC. V usage is TRBV2 and J usage is TRBJ1-2, with 9 bases identical to TRBD1. Trimming at V came to 6 bases and at J to 3 bases, leaving 17 bases not matched to a gene. This CDR3 region has 18 residues. Germline CDR1 is SNHLY and CDR2 is FYNNEI.

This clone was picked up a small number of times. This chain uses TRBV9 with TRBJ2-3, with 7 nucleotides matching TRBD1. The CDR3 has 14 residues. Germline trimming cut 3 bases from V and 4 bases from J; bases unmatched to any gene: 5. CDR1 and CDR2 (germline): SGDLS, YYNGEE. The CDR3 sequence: CASSATGMPDTQYF. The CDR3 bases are TGTGCCAGCAGCGCGACAGGGATGCCAGATACGCAGTATTTT.

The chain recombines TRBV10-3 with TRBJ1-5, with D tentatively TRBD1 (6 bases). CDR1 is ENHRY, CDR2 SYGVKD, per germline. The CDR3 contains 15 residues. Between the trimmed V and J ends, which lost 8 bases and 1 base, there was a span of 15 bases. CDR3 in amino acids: CAIAAGVGSNQPQHF. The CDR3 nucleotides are TGTGCCATCGCGGCAGGGGTCGGGAGCAATCAGCCCCAGCATTTT.

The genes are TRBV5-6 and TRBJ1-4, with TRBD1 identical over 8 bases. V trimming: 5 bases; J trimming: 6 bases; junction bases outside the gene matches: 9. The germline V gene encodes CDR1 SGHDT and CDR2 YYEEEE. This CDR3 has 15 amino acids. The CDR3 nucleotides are TGTGCCAGCAGTGCCGACAGGGGACGGGATGAAAAACTGTTTTTT. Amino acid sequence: CASSADRGRDEKLFF.

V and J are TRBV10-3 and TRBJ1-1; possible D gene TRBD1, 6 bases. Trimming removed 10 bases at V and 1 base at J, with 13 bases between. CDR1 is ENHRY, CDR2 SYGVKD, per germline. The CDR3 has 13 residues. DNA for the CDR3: TGTGCCACAGGGGCGGGAGCGAACACTGAAGCTTTCTTT. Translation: CATGAGANTEAFF.